This record covers a single T cell receptor beta chain. Antigen specificity is unknown. This entry is derived from a study of cytomegalovirus exposure and HLA in healthy donors. Notes on the study in general: Trimming of TCR beta V- and J-genes showed a link, identified in a later analysis, to a missense DCLRE1C variant. There were 150 or so TCR beta chains listed as cytomegalovirus-associated.

Both 60 Vbeta primers and 13 Jbeta primers went into the PCR. TCRdb keeps only in-frame clones here, not all; method: immunoSEQ multiplex PCR. The table lists under 150,000 clones, about 80% of them singletons. Each donor was healthy, and each was a bone marrow donor. The CDR3 totals 16 residues. Losses at the gene ends were 3 bases for V and 2 bases for J; bases not matched to a gene: 10. Per the germline V gene, CDR1 is SGHTA and CDR2 is FQGNSA. The genes are TRBV7-2 and TRBJ2-7; TRBD2 matches at 7 bases. The sample was PBMCs. The sequence was collected from a girl between 2 and 10 years old in good health and CMV-seronegative. In DNA form, the CDR3 reads TGTGCCAGCAGCTTCTTGGGGCGGGGGACCACCTACGAGCAGTACTTC. Translated: CASSFLGRGTTYEQYF.